This T cell receptor (beta chain) was identified in a study of beta chain features in type 1 diabetes. Study-wide points: Within the patient group, naive, central memory and Treg TCRB repertoires appeared more similar to each other than within healthy donors. All four CD4+ subsets of Type 1 diabetes patients contained TCRB CDR3s that were moderately but significantly shorter. VDJ junctions from type 1 diabetes patients carried fewer insertions and larger deletions.

Staining for CD45RO/CCR7/CD25/CD127/CD95/CD27 allowed sorting of CD4+ naive, central memory, regulatory and stem cell-like memory cells. Every bit of the isolated RNA underwent reverse transcription, so sequencing read expressed TCRB transcripts. Regulatory, naive and central memory T cell samples averaged around 3.5 million reads. Profiling relied on immunoSEQ multiplex PCR, and the TCRdb table lists in-frame clones only, not all of them. The table includes a few hundred thousand clones, over 8.5% detected once. A note on this clone: What it binds is unknown.

Germline V lookup: CDR1 SGHAT, CDR2 FQDESV (reference sequence). CDR3 length: 15 amino acids. The chain carries TRBV11-1 and TRBJ2-5; weak D call: TRBD1 (6 bases). The DNA end is a closer match to TRBJ2-7, so the J assignment may be wrong. The TCR sequence derives from a young man with type 1 diabetes. The sequenced sample was central memory CD4+ T cells from blood. CDR3 coding DNA: TGTGCCAGCAGCTTACCGGGACATCTAACCTACGAGCAGTACTTC. This sequence encodes CASSLPGHLTYEQYF.